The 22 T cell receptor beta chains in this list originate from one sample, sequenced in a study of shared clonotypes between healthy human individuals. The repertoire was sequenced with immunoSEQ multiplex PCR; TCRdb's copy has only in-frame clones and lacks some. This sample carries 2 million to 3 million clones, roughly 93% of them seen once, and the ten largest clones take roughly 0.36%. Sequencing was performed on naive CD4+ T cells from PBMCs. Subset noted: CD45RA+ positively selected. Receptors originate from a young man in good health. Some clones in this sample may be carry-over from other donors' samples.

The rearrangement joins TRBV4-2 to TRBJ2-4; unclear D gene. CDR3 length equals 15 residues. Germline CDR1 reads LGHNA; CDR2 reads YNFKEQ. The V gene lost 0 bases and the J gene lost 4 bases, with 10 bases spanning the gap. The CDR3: CASSQEEQKKNIQYF. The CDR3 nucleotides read TGTGCCAGCAGCCAAGAGGAGCAAAAGAAAAACATTCAGTACTTC.

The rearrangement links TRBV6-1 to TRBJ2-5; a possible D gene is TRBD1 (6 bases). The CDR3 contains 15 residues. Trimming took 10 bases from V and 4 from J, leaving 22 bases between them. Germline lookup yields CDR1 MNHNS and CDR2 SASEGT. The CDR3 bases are TGTGCCACCTCCAGGCCAGGGGCGGTAGGAGAGACCCAGTACTTC. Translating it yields CATSRPGAVGETQYF.

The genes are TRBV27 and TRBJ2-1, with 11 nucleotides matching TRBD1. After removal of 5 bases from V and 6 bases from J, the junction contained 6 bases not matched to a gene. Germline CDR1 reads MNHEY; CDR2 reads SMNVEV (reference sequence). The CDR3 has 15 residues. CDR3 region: CASSPRGTGGNEQFF. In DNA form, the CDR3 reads TGTGCCAGCAGTCCGCGGGGGACAGGGGGCAATGAGCAGTTCTTC.

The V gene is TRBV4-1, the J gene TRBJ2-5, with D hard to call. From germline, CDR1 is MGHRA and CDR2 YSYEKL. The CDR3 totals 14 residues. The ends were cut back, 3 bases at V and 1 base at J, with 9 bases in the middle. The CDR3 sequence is CASSQKDGQETQYF. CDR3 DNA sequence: TGCGCCAGCAGCCAGAAGGACGGCCAAGAGACCCAGTACTTC.

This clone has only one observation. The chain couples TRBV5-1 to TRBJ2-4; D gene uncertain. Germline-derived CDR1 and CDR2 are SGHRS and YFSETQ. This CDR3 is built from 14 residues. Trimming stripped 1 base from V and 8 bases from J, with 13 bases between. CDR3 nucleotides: TGCGCCAGCAGCTTGCACCCCAGCGAGGACATTCAGTACTTC. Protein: CASSLHPSEDIQYF.

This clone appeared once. CDR3 in DNA: TGTGCCAGCAGCTTAAACCCGGCAGGCAATCAGCCCCAGCATTTT. It is translated as CASSLNPAGNQPQHF. J is TRBJ1-5 and V is TRBV7-2; D not resolved. The CDR3 has 15 amino acids. The germline CDR1 and CDR2 sequences are SGHTA and FQGNSA. V lost 2 bases and J 2 bases, leaving 10 bases between the germline ends.

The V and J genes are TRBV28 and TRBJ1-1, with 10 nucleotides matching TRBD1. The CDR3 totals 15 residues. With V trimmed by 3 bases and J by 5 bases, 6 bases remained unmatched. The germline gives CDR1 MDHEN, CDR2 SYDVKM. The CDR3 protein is CASSLTGGVGTEAFF. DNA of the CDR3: TGTGCCAGCAGTTTGACAGGGGGCGTAGGTACTGAAGCTTTCTTT.

The CDR3 here is CASTAAGARSGTQYF. CDR3 sequence (DNA): TGTGCCAGCACTGCAGCGGGGGCCCGGTCCGGTACGCAGTATTTT. V is TRBV6-5 and J is TRBJ2-3; 8 positions match TRBD2. J gave up 8 bases and V 7 bases, and 14 bases lay outside the gene matches. The CDR3 has 15 residues. CDR1 MNHEY and CDR2 SVGAGI come from the germline V gene.

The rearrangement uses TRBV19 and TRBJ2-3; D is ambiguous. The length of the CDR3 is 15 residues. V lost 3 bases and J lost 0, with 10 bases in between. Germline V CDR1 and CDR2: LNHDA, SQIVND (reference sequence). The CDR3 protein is CASSIKSVSTDTQYF. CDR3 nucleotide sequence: TGTGCCAGTAGTATTAAGTCCGTTAGCACAGATACGCAGTATTTT.

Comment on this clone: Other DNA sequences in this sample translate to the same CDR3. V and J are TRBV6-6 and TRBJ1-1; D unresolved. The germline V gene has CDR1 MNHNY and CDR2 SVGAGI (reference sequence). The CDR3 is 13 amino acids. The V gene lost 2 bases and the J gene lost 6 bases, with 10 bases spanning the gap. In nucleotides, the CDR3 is TGTGCCAGCAGTTACGTGGGGTCCGCTGAAGCTTTCTTT. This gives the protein CASSYVGSAEAFF.

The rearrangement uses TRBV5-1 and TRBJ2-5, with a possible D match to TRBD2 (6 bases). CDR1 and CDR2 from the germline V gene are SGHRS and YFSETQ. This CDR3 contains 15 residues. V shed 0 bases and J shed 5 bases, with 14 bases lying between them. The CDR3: CASSLGRSAGETQYF. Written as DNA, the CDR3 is TGCGCCAGCAGCTTGGGACGCTCCGCGGGGGAGACCCAGTACTTC.

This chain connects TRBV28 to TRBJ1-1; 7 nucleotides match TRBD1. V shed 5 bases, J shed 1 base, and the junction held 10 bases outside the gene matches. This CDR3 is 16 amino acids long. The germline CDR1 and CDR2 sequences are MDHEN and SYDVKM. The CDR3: CASSTAPGGGNTEAFF. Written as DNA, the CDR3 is TGTGCCAGCAGTACCGCTCCAGGGGGTGGGAACACTGAAGCTTTCTTT.

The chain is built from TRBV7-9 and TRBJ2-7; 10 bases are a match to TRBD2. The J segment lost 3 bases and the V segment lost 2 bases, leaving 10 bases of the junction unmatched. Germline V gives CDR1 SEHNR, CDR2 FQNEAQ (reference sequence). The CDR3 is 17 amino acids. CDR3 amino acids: CASSLTPRVAGGYEQYF. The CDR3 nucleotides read TGTGCCAGCAGCTTAACCCCACGGGTAGCGGGAGGCTACGAGCAGTACTTC.

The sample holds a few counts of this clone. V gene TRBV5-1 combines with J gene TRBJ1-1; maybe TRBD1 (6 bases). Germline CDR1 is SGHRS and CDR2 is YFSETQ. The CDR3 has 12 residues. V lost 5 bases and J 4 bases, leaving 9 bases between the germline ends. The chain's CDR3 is CASSTGFTEAFF. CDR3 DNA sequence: TGCGCCAGCAGTACAGGGTTCACTGAAGCTTTCTTT.

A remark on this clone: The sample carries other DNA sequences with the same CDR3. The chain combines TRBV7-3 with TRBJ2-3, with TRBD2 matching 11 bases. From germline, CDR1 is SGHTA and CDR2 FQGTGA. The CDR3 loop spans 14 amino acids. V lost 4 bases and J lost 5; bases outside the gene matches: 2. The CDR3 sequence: CASSSGLAGDTQYF. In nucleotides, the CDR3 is TGTGCCAGCAGCTCCGGACTAGCGGGAGATACGCAGTATTTT.

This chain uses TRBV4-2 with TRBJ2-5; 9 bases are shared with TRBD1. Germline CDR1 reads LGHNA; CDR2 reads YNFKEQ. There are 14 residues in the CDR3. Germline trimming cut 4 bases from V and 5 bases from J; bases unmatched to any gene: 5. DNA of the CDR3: TGTGCCAGCAGCCGGGGACAGGGTAGGGAGACCCAGTACTTC. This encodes CASSRGQGRETQYF.

CDR3 nucleotides: TGTGCCAGTAGTATAGCACGGCGGATTGGGGACACTGAAGCTTTCTTT. Translation gives CASSIARRIGDTEAFF. The gene calls are TRBV19 and TRBJ1-1; D gene unclear. Trimming left V 1 base short and J 3 bases short, with 15 bases between. Germline CDR1 and CDR2: LNHDA and SQIVND (reference sequence). The CDR3 covers 16 residues. Drawing the rest from reference TRBV19 and TRBJ1-1, the complete variable domain is DGGITQSPKYLFRKEGQNVTLSCEQNLNHDAMYWYRQDPGQGLRLIYYSQIVNDFQKGDIAEGYSVSREKKESFPLTVTSAQKNPTAFYLCASSIARRIGDTEAFFGQGTRLTVV.

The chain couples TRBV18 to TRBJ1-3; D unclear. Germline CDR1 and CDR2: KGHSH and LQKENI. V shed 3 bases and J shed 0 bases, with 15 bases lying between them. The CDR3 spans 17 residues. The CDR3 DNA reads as TGTGCCAGCTCACCCCAAGCGACCGGGTTCTCTGGAAACACCATATATTTT. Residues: CASSPQATGFSGNTIYF.

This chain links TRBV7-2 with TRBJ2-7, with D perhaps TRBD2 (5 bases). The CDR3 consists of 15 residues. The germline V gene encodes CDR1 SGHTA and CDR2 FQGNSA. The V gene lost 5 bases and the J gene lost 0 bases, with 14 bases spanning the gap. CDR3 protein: CASSKTGVDSYEQYF. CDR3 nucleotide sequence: TGTGCCAGCAGCAAGACCGGGGTAGACTCCTACGAGCAGTACTTC. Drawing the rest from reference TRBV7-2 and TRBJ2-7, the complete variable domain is GAGVSQSPSNKVTEKGKDVELRCDPISGHTALYWYRQSLGQGLEFLIYFQGNSAPDKSGLPSDRFSAERTGGSVSTLTIQRTQQEDSAVYLCASSKTGVDSYEQYFGPGTRLTVT.

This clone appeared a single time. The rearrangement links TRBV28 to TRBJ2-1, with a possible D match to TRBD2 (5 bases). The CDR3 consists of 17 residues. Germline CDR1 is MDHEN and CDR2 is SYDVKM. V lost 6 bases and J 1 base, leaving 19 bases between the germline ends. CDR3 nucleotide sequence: TGTGCCAGCAGCGGGGAGCGGAGACGCTTATCCTACAATGAGCAGTTCTTC. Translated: CASSGERRRLSYNEQFF.

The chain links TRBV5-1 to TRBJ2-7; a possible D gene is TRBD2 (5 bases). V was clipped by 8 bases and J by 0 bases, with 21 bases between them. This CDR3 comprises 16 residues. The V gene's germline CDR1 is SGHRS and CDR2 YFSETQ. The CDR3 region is CASYLVPASSSYEQYF. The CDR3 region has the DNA TGCGCCAGTTATTTGGTGCCAGCTAGCTCCTCCTACGAGCAGTACTTC.

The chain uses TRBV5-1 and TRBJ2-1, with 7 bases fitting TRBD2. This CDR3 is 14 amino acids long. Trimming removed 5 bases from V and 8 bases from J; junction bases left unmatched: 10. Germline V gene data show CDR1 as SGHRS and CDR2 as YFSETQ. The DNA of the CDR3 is TGCGCCAGCAGTCTGCGGGGGAGTGGAGATGAGCAGTTCTTC. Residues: CASSLRGSGDEQFF.